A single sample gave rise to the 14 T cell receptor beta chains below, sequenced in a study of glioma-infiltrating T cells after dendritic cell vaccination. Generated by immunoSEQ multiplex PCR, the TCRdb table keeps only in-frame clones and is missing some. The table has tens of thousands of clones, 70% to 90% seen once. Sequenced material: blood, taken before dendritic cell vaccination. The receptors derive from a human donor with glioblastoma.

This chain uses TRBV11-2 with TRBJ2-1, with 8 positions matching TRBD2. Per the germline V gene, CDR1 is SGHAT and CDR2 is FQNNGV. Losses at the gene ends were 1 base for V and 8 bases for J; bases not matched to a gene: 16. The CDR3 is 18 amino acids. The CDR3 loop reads CASSLGGYRGGGGDEQFF. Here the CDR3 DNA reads TGTGCCAGCAGCTTAGGAGGATACCGGGGGGGCGGCGGGGATGAGCAGTTCTTC.

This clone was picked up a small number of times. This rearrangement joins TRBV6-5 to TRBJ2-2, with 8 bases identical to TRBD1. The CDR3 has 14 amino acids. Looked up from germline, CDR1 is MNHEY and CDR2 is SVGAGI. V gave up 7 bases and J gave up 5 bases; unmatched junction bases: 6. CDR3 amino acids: CASTEQGETGELFF. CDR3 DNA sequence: TGTGCCAGCACCGAACAGGGGGAGACCGGGGAGCTGTTTTTT.

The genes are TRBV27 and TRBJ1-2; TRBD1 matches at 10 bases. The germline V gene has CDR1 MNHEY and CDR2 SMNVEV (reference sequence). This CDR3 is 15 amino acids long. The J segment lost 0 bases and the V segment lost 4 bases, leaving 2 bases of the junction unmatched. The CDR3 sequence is CASSWDRGANYGYTF. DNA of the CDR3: TGTGCCAGCAGTTGGGACAGGGGAGCTAACTATGGCTACACCTTC.

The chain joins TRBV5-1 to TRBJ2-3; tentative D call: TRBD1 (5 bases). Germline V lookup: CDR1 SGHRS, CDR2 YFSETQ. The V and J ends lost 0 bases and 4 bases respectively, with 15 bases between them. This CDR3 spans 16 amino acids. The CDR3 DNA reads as TGCGCCAGCAGCTTGGGGTTGCAGGGTTCGGCAGATACGCAGTATTTT. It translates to CASSLGLQGSADTQYF. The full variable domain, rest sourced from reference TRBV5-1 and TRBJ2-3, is KAGVTQTPRYLIKTRGQQVTLSCSPISGHRSVSWYQQTPGQGLQFLFEYFSETQRNKGNFPGRFSGRQFSNSRSEMNVSTLELGDSALYLCASSLGLQGSADTQYFGPGTRLTVL.

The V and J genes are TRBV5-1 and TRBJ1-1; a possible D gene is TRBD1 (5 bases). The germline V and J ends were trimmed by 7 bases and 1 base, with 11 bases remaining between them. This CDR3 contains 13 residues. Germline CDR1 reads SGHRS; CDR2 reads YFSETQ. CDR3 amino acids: CASRGAENTEAFF. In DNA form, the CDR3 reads TGCGCCAGCCGCGGGGCGGAGAACACTGAAGCTTTCTTT.

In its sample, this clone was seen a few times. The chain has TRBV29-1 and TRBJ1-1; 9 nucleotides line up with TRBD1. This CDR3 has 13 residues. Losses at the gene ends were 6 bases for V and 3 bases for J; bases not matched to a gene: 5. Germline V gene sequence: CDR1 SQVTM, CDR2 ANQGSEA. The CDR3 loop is CSVRTGVDTEAFF. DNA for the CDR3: TGCAGCGTGAGGACAGGGGTGGACACTGAAGCTTTCTTT.

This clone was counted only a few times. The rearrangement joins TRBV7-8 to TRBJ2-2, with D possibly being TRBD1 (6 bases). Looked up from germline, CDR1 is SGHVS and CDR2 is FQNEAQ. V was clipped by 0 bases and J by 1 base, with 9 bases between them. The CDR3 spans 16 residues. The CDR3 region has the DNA TGTGCCAGCAGCTTAGCGAGCAGGGGGAACACCGGGGAGCTGTTTTTT. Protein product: CASSLASRGNTGELFF.

This chain's CDR3 is CASSQDRVSYEQYF. The CDR3 DNA reads as TGTGCCAGCAGCCAGGACAGGGTCTCCTACGAGCAGTACTTC. The chain combines TRBV5-4 with TRBJ2-7, with 8 bases identical to TRBD1. Germline loops: CDR1 SGHNT, CDR2 YYREEE (reference sequence). The CDR3 is 14 amino acids. Losses at the gene ends were 4 bases for V and 0 bases for J; bases not matched to a gene: 3.

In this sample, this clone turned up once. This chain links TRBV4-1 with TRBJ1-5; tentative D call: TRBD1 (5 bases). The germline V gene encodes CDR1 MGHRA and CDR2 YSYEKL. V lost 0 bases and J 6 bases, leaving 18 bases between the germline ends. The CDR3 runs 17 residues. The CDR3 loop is CASSQDLQPGRTQPQHF. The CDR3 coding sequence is TGCGCCAGCAGCCAAGATTTACAGCCAGGGAGGACTCAGCCCCAGCATTTT.

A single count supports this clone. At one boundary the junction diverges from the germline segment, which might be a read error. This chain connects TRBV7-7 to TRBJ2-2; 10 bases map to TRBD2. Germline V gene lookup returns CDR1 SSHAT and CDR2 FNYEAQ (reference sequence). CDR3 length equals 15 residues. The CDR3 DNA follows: TGTGCTAGCAGCTTACAAGCGGGAGGGCCCGGGGAGCTGTTTTTT. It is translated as CASSLQAGGPGELFF.

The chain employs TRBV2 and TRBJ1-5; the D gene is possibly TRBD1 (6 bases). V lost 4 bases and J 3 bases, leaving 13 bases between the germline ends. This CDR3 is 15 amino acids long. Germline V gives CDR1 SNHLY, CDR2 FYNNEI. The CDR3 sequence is CASSVQGTVNQPQHF. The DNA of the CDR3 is TGTGCCAGCAGTGTACAGGGTACGGTCAATCAGCCCCAGCATTTT.

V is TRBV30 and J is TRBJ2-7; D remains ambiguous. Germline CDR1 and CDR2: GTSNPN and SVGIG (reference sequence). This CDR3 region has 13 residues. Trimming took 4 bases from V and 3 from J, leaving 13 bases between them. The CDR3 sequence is CAWNRVSNYEQYF. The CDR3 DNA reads TGTGCCTGGAACCGGGTTAGTAACTACGAGCAGTACTTC. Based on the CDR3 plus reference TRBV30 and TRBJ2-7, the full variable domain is SQTIHQWPATLVQPVGSPLSLECTVEGTSNPNLYWYRQAAGRGLQLLFYSVGIGQISSEVPQNLSASRPQDRQFILSSKKLLLSDSGFYLCAWNRVSNYEQYFGPGTRLTVT.

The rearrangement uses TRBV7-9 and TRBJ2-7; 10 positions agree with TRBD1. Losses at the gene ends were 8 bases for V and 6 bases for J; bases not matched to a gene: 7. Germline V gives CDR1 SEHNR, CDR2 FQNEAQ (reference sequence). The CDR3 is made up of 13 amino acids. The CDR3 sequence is CASSGTGALEQYF. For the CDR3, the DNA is TGTGCCAGCTCTGGGACAGGGGCCCTCGAGCAGTACTTC.

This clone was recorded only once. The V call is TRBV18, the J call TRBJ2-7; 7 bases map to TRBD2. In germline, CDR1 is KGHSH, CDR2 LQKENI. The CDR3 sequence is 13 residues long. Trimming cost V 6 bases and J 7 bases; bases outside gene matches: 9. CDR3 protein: CASSGGILEEQYF. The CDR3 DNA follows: TGTGCCAGCTCCGGGGGGATTCTCGAAGAGCAGTACTTC. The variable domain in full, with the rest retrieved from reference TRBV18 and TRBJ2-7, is NAGVMQNPRHLVRRRGQEARLRCSPMKGHSHVYWYRQLPEEGLKFMVYLQKENIIDESGMPKERFSAEFPKEGPSILRIQQVVRGDSAAYFCASSGGILEEQYFGPGTRLTVT.